The rows below give T cell receptor beta chains drawn from one sample of a study of human T cells and chemical hapten exposure. One entry per CDR3 protein, called by TCRdb with MiXCR from the RACE reads. The table lists about 80,000 distinct CDR3 sequences, around a tenth of them singletons. The material sequenced was whole blood, taken in connection with sensitization to the hapten diphenylcyclopropenone (DPC). The receptors derive from a man in his late teens or twenties with alopecia areata. Some clones in this sample may be carry-over from other donors' samples. Both conserved end residues are part of each CDR3. D genes are given only for firm matches. The size field is filled for only some rows; it gives once, few, many or a size class.

clone_size: NA; j_call: TRBJ1-3; d_call: NA; v_call: TRBV28; cdr3_length: 15; cdr3_nt: TGTGCCAGCAGCGAAGGGATGGTCTCTGGAAACACCATATATTTT; cdr3_aa: CASSEGMVSGNTIYF
clone_size: few; j_call: TRBJ2-7; d_call: NA; v_call: TRBV5-4; cdr3_length: 13; cdr3_nt: TGTGCCAGCAGCTTGGCCGGGTCCTACGAGCAGTACTTC; cdr3_aa: CASSLAGSYEQYF
clone_size: many; j_call: TRBJ2-3; d_call: NA; v_call: TRBV9; cdr3_length: 16; cdr3_nt: TGTGCCAGCAGCGTAGCGGAGGTGGGGAGCGCAGATACGCAGTATTTT; cdr3_aa: CASSVAEVGSADTQYF
clone_size: NA; j_call: TRBJ2-2; d_call: TRBD2; v_call: TRBV28; cdr3_length: 18; cdr3_nt: TGTGCCAGCAGTATCGGGGGGGATACATCCGCGAACACCGGGGAGCTGTTTTTT; cdr3_aa: CASSIGGDTSANTGELFF
clone_size: many; j_call: TRBJ2-6; d_call: NA; v_call: TRBV10-3; cdr3_length: 19; cdr3_nt: TGTGCCATCAGTGAGCCCGGACAAGGTTGGAGCTCTGGGGCCAACGTCCTGACTTTC; cdr3_aa: CAISEPGQGWSSGANVLTF
clone_size: NA; j_call: TRBJ1-3; d_call: NA; v_call: TRBV5-1; cdr3_length: 13; cdr3_nt: TGCGCCAGCAGCCCCGGACAGTCGAACACCATATATTTT; cdr3_aa: CASSPGQSNTIYF
clone_size: few; j_call: TRBJ1-4; d_call: TRBD1; v_call: TRBV5-6; cdr3_length: 14; cdr3_nt: TGTGCCAGCAGCTACAGGGGGCTCGGCGAAAAACTGTTTTTT; cdr3_aa: CASSYRGLGEKLFF
clone_size: few; j_call: TRBJ2-3; d_call: TRBD1; v_call: TRBV7-9; cdr3_length: 16; cdr3_nt: TGTGCCAGCAGCTCCATCGACAGGGTCTTCGCAGATACGCAGTATTTT; cdr3_aa: CASSSIDRVFADTQYF
clone_size: many; j_call: TRBJ2-3; d_call: NA; v_call: TRBV29-1; cdr3_length: 13; cdr3_nt: TGCAGCGTTGCACGCATGATCTCAGATACGCAGTATTTT; cdr3_aa: CSVARMISDTQYF
clone_size: few; j_call: TRBJ2-7; d_call: NA; v_call: TRBV5-5; cdr3_length: 14; cdr3_nt: TGTGCCAGCAGCTTGGAGGTTTATATCTACGAGCAGTACTTC; cdr3_aa: CASSLEVYIYEQYF
clone_size: many; j_call: TRBJ2-3; d_call: NA; v_call: TRBV28; cdr3_length: 11; cdr3_nt: TGTGCCAGCAGCACAACAGATACGCAGTATTTT; cdr3_aa: CASSTTDTQYF
clone_size: few; j_call: TRBJ2-7; d_call: TRBD1; v_call: TRBV7-9; cdr3_length: 15; cdr3_nt: TGTGCCAGCAGCTCCCGGGACAGGGTGTTCGGCGAGCAGTACTTC; cdr3_aa: CASSSRDRVFGEQYF
clone_size: NA; j_call: TRBJ2-4; d_call: NA; v_call: TRBV28; cdr3_length: 16; cdr3_nt: TGTGCCAGCAGTTTAGGCGGACAGCTAGCCAAAAACATTCAGTACTTC; cdr3_aa: CASSLGGQLAKNIQYF
clone_size: few; j_call: TRBJ2-1; d_call: NA; v_call: TRBV13; cdr3_length: 14; cdr3_nt: TGTGCCAGCAGCTTTCGAACTACCCGTCCTGAGCAGTTCTTC; cdr3_aa: CASSFRTTRPEQFF
clone_size: many; j_call: TRBJ2-2; d_call: NA; v_call: TRBV29-1; cdr3_length: 11; cdr3_nt: TGCAGCGTTGACGTTGTCGGGGAGCTGTTTTTT; cdr3_aa: CSVDVVGELFF
clone_size: NA; j_call: TRBJ2-1; d_call: TRBD2; v_call: TRBV11-2; cdr3_length: 15; cdr3_nt: TGTGCCAGCAGGGCCCGAAAGCGGGGGAGTAATGAGCAGTTCTTC; cdr3_aa: CASRARKRGSNEQFF
clone_size: many; j_call: TRBJ2-2; d_call: NA; v_call: TRBV20-1; cdr3_length: 13; cdr3_nt: TGCAGTGCTAGCCCCTCGTGGACCGGGGAGCTGTTTTTT; cdr3_aa: CSASPSWTGELFF
clone_size: NA; j_call: TRBJ1-6; d_call: NA; v_call: TRBV7-9; cdr3_length: 19; cdr3_nt: TGTGCCAGCAGCATATCAACTGCGTCCCGAGGGGTCGATAATTCACCCCTCCACTTT; cdr3_aa: CASSISTASRGVDNSPLHF
clone_size: NA; j_call: TRBJ2-1; d_call: NA; v_call: TRBV6-2/TRBV6-3; cdr3_length: 16; cdr3_nt: TGTGCCAGCAGACCTTTGGGACCATCACCCTACAATGAGCAGTTCTTC; cdr3_aa: CASRPLGPSPYNEQFF
clone_size: many; j_call: TRBJ2-2; d_call: NA; v_call: TRBV4-1; cdr3_length: 13; cdr3_nt: TGCGCCAGCAGCCAAGTTTCCACCGGGGAGCTGTTTTTT; cdr3_aa: CASSQVSTGELFF
clone_size: few; j_call: TRBJ1-1; d_call: NA; v_call: TRBV4-3; cdr3_length: 15; cdr3_nt: TGCGCCAGCAGCCAAGATCTGGGGGGAGAGGCCAGAGCTTTCTTT; cdr3_aa: CASSQDLGGEARAFF
clone_size: NA; j_call: TRBJ2-1; d_call: TRBD1; v_call: TRBV7-9; cdr3_length: 13; cdr3_nt: TGTGCCAGCAGCATCAAGACAGGGCCCGAGCAGTTCTTC; cdr3_aa: CASSIKTGPEQFF
clone_size: many; j_call: TRBJ1-5; d_call: NA; v_call: TRBV6-5; cdr3_length: 15; cdr3_nt: TGTGCCAGCAGTTACTCGATAGATAGCAATCAGCCCCAGCATTTT; cdr3_aa: CASSYSIDSNQPQHF
clone_size: many; j_call: TRBJ2-7; d_call: NA; v_call: TRBV4-3; cdr3_length: 16; cdr3_nt: TGCGCCAGCAGCCAGGGAATTTACAGGGTGACCTACGAGCAGTACTTC; cdr3_aa: CASSQGIYRVTYEQYF
clone_size: many; j_call: TRBJ2-7; d_call: NA; v_call: TRBV20-1; cdr3_length: 13; cdr3_nt: TGCAGTGCTAGGCGCTACGGCCCTTACGAGCAGTACTTC; cdr3_aa: CSARRYGPYEQYF
clone_size: NA; j_call: TRBJ2-2; d_call: NA; v_call: TRBV5-1; cdr3_length: 15; cdr3_nt: TGCGCCAGCAGCTTGGGGGCCACGAACACCGGGGAGCTGTTTTTT; cdr3_aa: CASSLGATNTGELFF
clone_size: NA; j_call: TRBJ1-1; d_call: NA; v_call: TRBV7-4; cdr3_length: 16; cdr3_nt: TGTGCCAGCAGCTTAGCTGGCTGCAAAGGCGGCACTGAAGCTTTCTTT; cdr3_aa: CASSLAGCKGGTEAFF
clone_size: NA; j_call: TRBJ2-5; d_call: NA; v_call: TRBV11-2; cdr3_length: 15; cdr3_nt: TGTGCCAGCAGCTTAGTCGGGGGGCCAGCAGAGACCCAGTACTTC; cdr3_aa: CASSLVGGPAETQYF
clone_size: many; j_call: TRBJ2-5; d_call: NA; v_call: TRBV6-2/TRBV6-3; cdr3_length: 14; cdr3_nt: TGTGCCAGCAGCCCCATCGACGGGCAAGAGACCCAGTACTTC; cdr3_aa: CASSPIDGQETQYF
clone_size: few; j_call: TRBJ1-3; d_call: NA; v_call: TRBV7-2; cdr3_length: 15; cdr3_nt: TGTGCCAGCAGCTGGGACACCAGCTCTGGAAACACCATATATTTT; cdr3_aa: CASSWDTSSGNTIYF
clone_size: many; j_call: TRBJ2-2; d_call: NA; v_call: TRBV3-1; cdr3_length: 14; cdr3_nt: TGTGCCAGCAGCGATCAACCGGACACCGGGGAGCTGTTTTTT; cdr3_aa: CASSDQPDTGELFF
clone_size: NA; j_call: TRBJ1-1; d_call: TRBD1; v_call: TRBV7-2; cdr3_length: 13; cdr3_nt: TGTGCCAGCAGCCGTAACAGGGGAACTGAAGCTTTCTTT; cdr3_aa: CASSRNRGTEAFF
clone_size: NA; j_call: TRBJ2-7; d_call: TRBD1; v_call: TRBV7-2; cdr3_length: 12; cdr3_nt: TGTGCCAGCAGCTCGGGACAGTACGAGCAGTACTTC; cdr3_aa: CASSSGQYEQYF
clone_size: NA; j_call: TRBJ1-1; d_call: NA; v_call: TRBV6-2/TRBV6-3; cdr3_length: 16; cdr3_nt: TGTGCCAGCAGGGCGGACCGAAACTCCCTGCGGACTGAAGCTTTCTTT; cdr3_aa: CASRADRNSLRTEAFF
clone_size: few; j_call: TRBJ1-1; d_call: NA; v_call: TRBV7-2; cdr3_length: 15; cdr3_nt: TGTGCCAGCAGCTTAGATGGGGGCGCGGATACTGAAGCTTTCTTT; cdr3_aa: CASSLDGGADTEAFF
clone_size: few; j_call: TRBJ2-3; d_call: NA; v_call: TRBV4-3; cdr3_length: 13; cdr3_nt: TGCGCCAGCAGCCAAGAAGGGCTACATACGCAGTATTTT; cdr3_aa: CASSQEGLHTQYF
clone_size: few; j_call: TRBJ2-1; d_call: NA; v_call: TRBV18; cdr3_length: 14; cdr3_nt: TGTGCCAGCTCACCGACCGGACAGAACAATGAGCAGTTCTTC; cdr3_aa: CASSPTGQNNEQFF
clone_size: few; j_call: TRBJ1-2; d_call: TRBD1; v_call: TRBV12-3/TRBV12-4; cdr3_length: 13; cdr3_nt: TGTGCCAGCAGTTTCGACAGGGCTTATGGCTACACCTTC; cdr3_aa: CASSFDRAYGYTF
clone_size: few; j_call: TRBJ2-3; d_call: NA; v_call: TRBV12-3/TRBV12-4; cdr3_length: 13; cdr3_nt: TGTGCCAGCAGGCGGGCGGGTGCGGATACGCAGTATTTT; cdr3_aa: CASRRAGADTQYF
clone_size: many; j_call: TRBJ1-5; d_call: NA; v_call: TRBV6-2/TRBV6-3; cdr3_length: 20; cdr3_nt: TGTGCCAGCAGTTACTCTCTCCAAGGACTCCTCCCGCATAGCAATCAGCCCCAGCATTTT; cdr3_aa: CASSYSLQGLLPHSNQPQHF
clone_size: NA; j_call: TRBJ2-3; d_call: NA; v_call: TRBV7-7; cdr3_length: 13; cdr3_nt: TGTGCCAGCAGCTCGGACACCACAGATACGCAGTATTTT; cdr3_aa: CASSSDTTDTQYF
clone_size: few; j_call: TRBJ2-5; d_call: NA; v_call: TRBV11-2; cdr3_length: 12; cdr3_nt: TGTGCCAGCAGCACCTCCGTCCAGACCCAGTACTTC; cdr3_aa: CASSTSVQTQYF
clone_size: NA; j_call: TRBJ1-4; d_call: TRBD1; v_call: TRBV3-1; cdr3_length: 17; cdr3_nt: TGTGCCAGCAGCCAAGAATCTTTAACAGGGGCTAATGAAAAACTGTTTTTT; cdr3_aa: CASSQESLTGANEKLFF
clone_size: few; j_call: TRBJ1-1; d_call: NA; v_call: TRBV27; cdr3_length: 16; cdr3_nt: TGTGCCAGCAGTTTATTCGGCCACCTGATGAACACTGAAGCTTTCTTT; cdr3_aa: CASSLFGHLMNTEAFF
clone_size: few; j_call: TRBJ2-3; d_call: NA; v_call: TRBV9; cdr3_length: 15; cdr3_nt: TGTGCCAGCAGCGGGATGGCGGCATTAAAGGATACGCAGTATTTT; cdr3_aa: CASSGMAALKDTQYF
clone_size: few; j_call: TRBJ1-2; d_call: NA; v_call: TRBV4-1; cdr3_length: 16; cdr3_nt: TGCGCCAGCAGCCAAGATTTTTACAGGACTAACTATGGCTACACCTTC; cdr3_aa: CASSQDFYRTNYGYTF
clone_size: few; j_call: TRBJ2-7; d_call: TRBD1; v_call: TRBV6-2/TRBV6-3; cdr3_length: 14; cdr3_nt: TGTGCCAGCAGTTACGGGACAGACTCCTACGAGCAGTACTTC; cdr3_aa: CASSYGTDSYEQYF
clone_size: many; j_call: TRBJ1-1; d_call: NA; v_call: TRBV7-3; cdr3_length: 13; cdr3_nt: TGTGCCAGCAGCTTTAACTCAGGGTCTGAAGCTTTCTTT; cdr3_aa: CASSFNSGSEAFF